This T cell receptor (beta chain) was found in a study of human T cells and chemical hapten exposure. Trimming shortened V by 5 bases and J by 0 bases, and 13 bases separated the two germline ends. This CDR3 spans 15 amino acids. The V gene's germline CDR1 is MDHEN and CDR2 SYDVKM. This clonotype turned up a few times. Time point noted: patch test 2, 6 weeks after DPC sensitization. Described treatment: therapeutic diphenylcyclopropenone sensitization with weekly scalp DPC. TCRdb itself ran the RACE reads through MiXCR, one entry per CDR3 protein. This sample has about 350,000 distinct CDR3 sequences, with about 6% found just once.

The chain is built from TRBV28 and TRBJ1-1; no clear D gene. This specimen was whole blood, taken in connection with sensitization to the hapten diphenylcyclopropenone (DPC). The origin of this receptor is a woman between 18 and 29 years old with alopecia areata. Some clones in this sample may be carry-over from other donors' samples. In DNA, the CDR3 is TGTGCCAGCAGTCCACCGGGCTTAATGAACACTGAAGCTTTCTTT. Amino acids: CASSPPGLMNTEAFF. The variable domain in full, with the rest retrieved from reference TRBV28 and TRBJ1-1, is DVKVTQSSRYLVKRTGEKVFLECVQDMDHENMFWYRQDPGLGLRLIYFSYDVKMKEKGDIPEGYSVSREKKERFSLILESASTNQTSMYLCASSPPGLMNTEAFFGQGTRLTVV.